This TCR beta chain was recorded in a study of T cells in narcolepsy. The data were produced by immunoSEQ multiplex PCR, yet TCRdb's version contains in-frame clones alone and is incomplete. The repertoire holds tens of thousands of clones, roughly four fifths seen once, with about 2.5% in the top ten. Points on this clone: Its antigen is not identified.

Study observations and caveats: Autoreactive clone sequences were missing from some blood memory CD4+ repertoires. Autoreactive HCRT-specific and TRIB2-specific clonotypes were marked in same-patient CSF-versus-blood CD4+ comparisons.

Material: CD45RA- memory CD4+ T cells from PBMCs. This clonotype originated in a human donor with narcolepsy.

CDR3 coding DNA: TGCGCCAGCAGCTTGGAGGCGGGGAACACTGAAGCTTTCTTT. Its protein product is CASSLEAGNTEAFF. This chain uses TRBV5-1 with TRBJ1-1; D uncertain. V was shortened by 0 bases and J by 1 base, with 7 bases between the two germline ends. The CDR3 spans 14 residues. Germline V gene sequence: CDR1 SGHRS, CDR2 YFSETQ.